A selection of T cell receptor beta chains follows, all from one sample in a study of T cell repertoires in cytomegalovirus infection. Antigens for these TCRs are unknown. TCRdb reanalysed the reads using MiXCR and keeps one entry per CDR3 protein. The sample holds about 700,000 distinct CDR3 sequences, 33% seen once. Sequences were derived from cultured PBMCs, sampled from culture after CMV antigen stimulation. Receptors were obtained from a human donor in good health (CMV status not recorded). Some clones in this sample may be carry-over from other donors' samples. CDR3s include the opening cysteine and the closing phenylalanine or tryptophan. D genes are given only for firm matches. Rows may omit the clone size; those that give it use once, few, many or a size class.

CDR3aa	CDR3nt	d_gene	v_gene	j_gene	abundance
CASRPIGTYYNEQFF	TGTGCCAGCAGGCCAATCGGGACTTACTACAATGAGCAGTTCTTC	.	TRBV6-1	TRBJ2-1	.
CSARSSVSTDTQYF	TGCAGTGCTAGATCTAGCGTTAGCACAGATACGCAGTATTTT	.	TRBV20-1	TRBJ2-3	.
CASSPTGGASYEQYF	TGTGCCAGCAGCCCTACAGGGGGCGCCTCCTACGAGCAGTACTTC	TRBD1	TRBV11-1	TRBJ2-7	.
CASSFRLGGTEAFF	TGTGCCAGCAGTTTTAGACTGGGGGGCACTGAAGCTTTCTTT	.	TRBV28	TRBJ1-1	few
CASRMPTYRGGGYEQYF	TGTGCCAGCAGGATGCCAACCTACAGGGGCGGCGGCTACGAGCAGTACTTC	TRBD1	TRBV6-2/TRBV6-3	TRBJ2-7	.
CASSSLGLADTSYEQYF	TGTGCCAGCTCATCCCTCGGACTAGCTGATACTTCCTACGAGCAGTACTTC	TRBD2	TRBV18	TRBJ2-7	.
CASSFWGAGELFF	TGTGCCAGCAGCTTTTGGGGGGCCGGGGAGCTGTTTTTT	.	TRBV11-3	TRBJ2-2	few
CASSQTRGPFMNTEAFF	TGCGCCAGCAGCCAGACAAGGGGCCCCTTCATGAACACTGAAGCTTTCTTT	.	TRBV4-1	TRBJ1-1	.
CASSQLRTREPTDTQYF	TGCGCCAGCAGCCAACTACGGACTAGGGAGCCGACAGATACGCAGTATTTT	TRBD2	TRBV4-1	TRBJ2-3	.
CASSLTGTGTGNTIYF	TGTGCCAGCAGCTTGACCGGGACAGGGACTGGAAACACCATATATTTT	TRBD1	TRBV7-2	TRBJ1-3	few
CASRWGQGKTEAFF	TGTGCCAGCAGGTGGGGGCAAGGGAAAACTGAAGCTTTCTTT	.	TRBV12-3/TRBV12-4	TRBJ1-1	many
CASSSFSTAADSNQPQHF	TGTGCCAGCAGCTCCTTCTCTACGGCAGCAGATAGCAATCAGCCCCAGCATTTT	.	TRBV7-6	TRBJ1-5	few
CASSFGRYEQYF	TGTGCCAGCAGTTTCGGCAGATACGAGCAGTACTTC	.	TRBV12-3/TRBV12-4	TRBJ2-7	.
CASSFNGGNQPQHF	TGTGCCAGCAGCTTCAATGGGGGCAATCAGCCCCAGCATTTT	.	TRBV7-2	TRBJ1-5	many
CATRGFLGADSPANSPLHF	TGTGCCACCCGGGGTTTTCTAGGGGCTGATAGCCCAGCAAATTCACCCCTCCACTTT	.	TRBV19	TRBJ1-6	.
CASSQAAIITYEQYF	TGTGCCAGCAGCCAAGCCGCCATTATAACCTACGAGCAGTACTTC	.	TRBV4-2	TRBJ2-7	.
CSPPLQGTLDYGYTF	TGCAGTCCCCCCCTCCAAGGGACTCTTGACTATGGCTACACCTTC	.	TRBV20-1	TRBJ1-2	.
CATSEWRDGGLAQYF	TGTGCCACCAGTGAATGGAGGGACGGGGGCTTGGCCCAGTACTTC	.	TRBV24-1	TRBJ2-5	few
CASSPPGRRSGNTIYF	TGTGCCAGCAGCCCCCCGGGCAGGCGCTCTGGAAACACCATATATTTT	.	TRBV11-2	TRBJ1-3	.
CSAVMGRIQPQHF	TGCAGTGCTGTTATGGGCAGAATTCAGCCCCAGCATTTT	.	TRBV20-1	TRBJ1-5	few
CASRAPGRGVNEAFF	TGCGCCAGCAGAGCCCCAGGAAGGGGAGTCAATGAAGCTTTCTTT	.	TRBV4-1	TRBJ1-1	.
CAISEDRHEKLFF	TGTGCCATCAGTGAGGACCGTCATGAAAAACTGTTTTTT	.	TRBV10-3	TRBJ1-4	.
CASSPAPSVTQYF	TGTGCCAGCAGCCCAGCCCCCTCAGTGACCCAGTACTTC	.	TRBV7-9	TRBJ2-5	few
CASSFQGGEKLFF	TGTGCCAGCAGTTTTCAGGGTGGTGAAAAACTGTTTTTT	.	TRBV12-3/TRBV12-4	TRBJ1-4	.
CASSLVAGEETQYF	TGTGCCAGCAGCTTAGTGGCGGGAGAAGAGACCCAGTACTTC	TRBD2	TRBV7-6	TRBJ2-5	many
CASSDPPVAVQETQYF	TGCGCCAGCAGTGACCCTCCGGTAGCGGTGCAAGAGACCCAGTACTTC	.	TRBV10-2	TRBJ2-5	few
CANQPQHF	TGTGCCAATCAGCCCCAGCATTTT	.	TRBV7-7	TRBJ1-5	few
CASSLSCRGSGGARLYTDTQYF	TGTGCCAGCAGCCTGTCTTGCCGGGGTAGCGGGGGGGCCCGCTTATACACAGATACGCAGTATTTT	TRBD2	TRBV7-2	TRBJ2-3	.
CASSEALTMGLAASYEQYF	TGTGCCAGCAGTGAAGCGCTTACCATGGGGCTAGCGGCCTCCTACGAGCAGTACTTC	TRBD2	TRBV2	TRBJ2-7	once
CSAHNPGQGVDTEAFF	TGCAGTGCTCATAATCCGGGACAGGGTGTGGACACTGAAGCTTTCTTT	TRBD1	TRBV20-1	TRBJ1-1	.
CASSLGAGPTYEQYF	TGCGCCAGCAGCTTGGGGGCGGGACCCACCTACGAGCAGTACTTC	.	TRBV5-1	TRBJ2-7	.
CATTTGLGGEQYF	TGTGCCACCACGACAGGGTTGGGTGGCGAGCAGTACTTC	TRBD1	TRBV6-7	TRBJ2-7	few